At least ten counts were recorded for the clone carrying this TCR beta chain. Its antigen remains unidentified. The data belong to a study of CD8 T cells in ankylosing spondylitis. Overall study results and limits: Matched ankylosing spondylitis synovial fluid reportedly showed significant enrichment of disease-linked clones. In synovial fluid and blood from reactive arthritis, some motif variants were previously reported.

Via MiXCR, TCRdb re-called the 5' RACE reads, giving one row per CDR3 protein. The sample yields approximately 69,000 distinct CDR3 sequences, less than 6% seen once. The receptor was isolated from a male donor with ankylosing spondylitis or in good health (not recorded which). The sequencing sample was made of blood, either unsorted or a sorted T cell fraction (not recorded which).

In DNA, the CDR3 is TGCAGCGTATGGACAGGGTACAATGAGCAGTTCTTC. It encodes CSVWTGYNEQFF. The chain combines TRBV29-1 with TRBJ2-1; 8 nucleotides align to TRBD1. CDR3 length: 12 amino acids. V gave up 6 bases and J gave up 4 bases; unmatched junction bases: 2. Germline V gene data show CDR1 as SQVTM and CDR2 as ANQGSEA.